These 2 T cell receptor beta chains share one sample of origin, sequenced in a study of shared clonotypes between healthy human individuals. Assay: immunoSEQ multiplex PCR; the TCRdb copy retains only in-frame clones and omits some. The repertoire holds over 2,000,000 clones, with 85% to 95% as singletons. CD8 cells classed as naive were CD45RO-negative and positively selected for CCR7, excluding terminally differentiated effector memory CD45RA+ cells. The sequenced material came from naive CD8+ T cells from PBMCs. The origin of the receptors is a man aged 18-30 years in good health. Some clones in this sample may be carry-over from other donors' samples.

Worth noting for this clone: Additional DNA sequences in this sample encode the identical CDR3. The rearrangement joins TRBV27 to TRBJ2-1; 7 nucleotides agree with TRBD1. This CDR3 spans 15 amino acids. After removal of 3 bases from V and 1 base from J, the junction contained 3 bases not matched to a gene. Germline assignment: CDR1 MNHEY and CDR2 SMNVEV (reference sequence). As DNA, the CDR3 is TGTGCCAGCAGTTTCGGCAGGGGGTCCTACAATGAGCAGTTCTTC. It yields the protein CASSFGRGSYNEQFF.

The CDR3 sequence: CASSIKGGIVGAVYEQYF. The CDR3 region has the DNA TGTGCCAGTAGTATTAAAGGTGGAATCGTAGGGGCCGTCTACGAGCAGTACTTC. The V call is TRBV19, the J call TRBJ2-7, with a weak D call TRBD1 (5 bases). The CDR3 runs 18 residues. The V gene's germline CDR1 is LNHDA and CDR2 SQIVND (reference sequence). V shed 3 bases and J shed 3 bases, with 24 bases lying between them.